This TCR beta chain is drawn from a study of blood T cell repertoires in COVID-19. Repertoires were generated with immunoSEQ multiplex PCR, while TCRdb's copy carries only in-frame clones and drops some. The sample contains about 300,000 clones, approximately 84% of which appear only once. Germline assignment: CDR1 SEHNR and CDR2 FQNEAQ (reference sequence). The CDR3 loop spans 17 amino acids. Deletions cut 1 base from V and 0 bases from J, with 13 bases between. This rearrangement joins TRBV7-9 to TRBJ1-3; D remains ambiguous. Sequences were obtained from PBMCs or T cells enriched from blood (not recorded which). The clonotype was recovered from a man aged 25-45 years who had recovered from COVID-19. The CDR3: CASSLGYPVNSGNTIYF. The CDR3 DNA sequence: TGTGCCAGCAGCTTAGGGTATCCAGTTAACTCTGGAAACACCATATATTTT.